This T cell receptor (beta chain) was found in a study of technical replicates of blood from several donors. The CDR3 covers 13 residues. In germline, CDR1 is MDHEN, CDR2 SYDVKM. V was clipped by 8 bases and J by 4 bases; unmatched bases: 3. Generated by immunoSEQ multiplex PCR, the TCRdb table keeps only in-frame clones and is missing some. The table includes 80,000 to 100,000 clones, approximately 95% detected once. This sequence joins TRBV28 and TRBJ2-7; 12 nucleotides agree with TRBD2. Material: T cells isolated from PBMCs. The sequence derives from a human donor in good health. The CDR3 reads CASATSGRYEQYF. The CDR3 DNA follows: TGTGCCAGCGCGACTAGCGGGAGATACGAGCAGTACTTC.